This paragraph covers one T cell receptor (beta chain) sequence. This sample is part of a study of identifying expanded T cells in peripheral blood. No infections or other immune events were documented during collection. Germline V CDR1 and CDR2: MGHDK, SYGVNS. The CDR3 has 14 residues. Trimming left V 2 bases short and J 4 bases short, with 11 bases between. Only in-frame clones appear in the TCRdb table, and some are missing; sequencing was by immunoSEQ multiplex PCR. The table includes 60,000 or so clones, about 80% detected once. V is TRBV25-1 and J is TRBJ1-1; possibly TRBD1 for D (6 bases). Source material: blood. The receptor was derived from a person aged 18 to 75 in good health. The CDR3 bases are TGTGCCAGCAGTGAAACAGGGAGGATCACTGAAGCTTTCTTT. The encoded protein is CASSETGRITEAFF.